One and the same sample provided the 27 T cell receptor beta chains below, sequenced in a study of blood T cell repertoires in COVID-19. Sequencing was performed with immunoSEQ multiplex PCR; in TCRdb, only in-frame clones are kept and a portion is missing. The repertoire holds approximately 260,000 clones, with over 75% as singletons. The material sequenced was peripheral blood. The receptors originated from a woman in her seventies with COVID-19, enrolled during active disease.

The chain uses TRBV6-5 and TRBJ1-2, with a possible D match to TRBD1 (6 bases). CDR1 MNHEY and CDR2 SVGAGI come from the germline V gene. The CDR3 extends over 15 amino acids. V dropped 7 bases and J dropped 2 bases, with 17 bases sitting between them. DNA of the CDR3: TGTGCCAGCACCGCCGGACAGCAAATAAACTATGGCTACACCTTC. It translates to CASTAGQQINYGYTF.

The V gene is TRBV9, the J gene TRBJ1-5, with TRBD1 as a possible D gene (6 bases). The V end was cut by 0 bases, the J end by 9 bases, with 13 bases between. Looked up from germline, CDR1 is SGDLS and CDR2 is YYNGEE. This CDR3 comprises 14 residues. The CDR3 bases are TGTGCCAGCAGCGTAGGTAGTGGGGGGGCGCCCCAGCATTTT. It yields the protein CASSVGSGGAPQHF.

This rearrangement joins TRBV6-5 to TRBJ2-5; 9 bases are shared with TRBD2. The CDR3 extends over 12 amino acids. Germline V gene lookup returns CDR1 MNHEY and CDR2 SVGAGI. V shed 9 bases and J 4 bases; nucleotides not matched to a gene: 3. The CDR3 coding sequence is TGTGCCAGTGGGACTAGCTTAGAGACCCAGTACTTC. Its translation is CASGTSLETQYF.

The V call is TRBV6-1, the J call TRBJ2-1; 10 nucleotides line up with TRBD2. This CDR3 comprises 15 residues. Germline V lookup: CDR1 MNHNS, CDR2 SASEGT. The junction had 0 bases not matched to a gene; V was cut back by 1 base and J by 3 bases. The CDR3 spells CASSEGLAGYNEQFF. The DNA of the CDR3 is TGTGCCAGCAGTGAAGGACTAGCGGGCTACAATGAGCAGTTCTTC.

The chain is built from TRBV7-3 and TRBJ2-1, with TRBD1 matching over 7 bases. V lost 0 bases, J lost 3 bases, and 2 bases stayed unmatched. Germline assignment: CDR1 SGHTA and CDR2 FQGTGA. This CDR3 is 15 amino acids long. DNA for the CDR3: TGTGCCAGCAGCTTAACCTGGACAGGCTACAATGAGCAGTTCTTC. Translation gives CASSLTWTGYNEQFF.

V is TRBV28 and J is TRBJ1-2; D is possibly TRBD1 (5 bases). V was shortened by 5 bases and J by 4 bases, with 17 bases between the two germline ends. Germline V gives CDR1 MDHEN, CDR2 SYDVKM. The CDR3 is made up of 15 amino acids. CDR3 bases: TGTGCCAGCAGTCCTGGGGGGACCTCGGGCTATGGCTACACCTTC. Its protein is CASSPGGTSGYGYTF.

The gene calls are TRBV6-5 and TRBJ1-1; D gene uncertain. V lost 5 bases and J 6 bases, leaving 10 bases between the germline ends. In germline, CDR1 is MNHEY, CDR2 SVGAGI. The CDR3 spans 12 residues. CDR3 sequence: CASSPVGAEAFF. CDR3 coding DNA: TGTGCCAGCAGTCCAGTGGGAGCTGAAGCTTTCTTT.

This rearrangement joins TRBV6-5 to TRBJ1-4; D might be TRBD1 (6 bases). The germline CDR1 and CDR2 sequences are MNHEY and SVGAGI. Trimming pared 6 bases from V and 8 bases from J, leaving 13 bases between. The CDR3 consists of 13 residues. The CDR3 coding sequence is TGTGCCAGCAGACAGGGCAGTAGAGAAAAACTGTTTTTT. It specifies CASRQGSREKLFF.

The chain carries TRBV6-6 and TRBJ2-7; TRBD2 matches 7 bases. Germline CDR1 reads MNHNY; CDR2 reads SVGAGI (reference sequence). The CDR3 sequence is 14 residues long. V trimming: 4 bases; J trimming: 2 bases; junction bases outside the gene matches: 5. The CDR3 spells CASSLSSGPYEQYF. CDR3 nucleotide sequence: TGTGCCAGCAGTTTATCTAGCGGACCCTACGAGCAGTACTTC.

This chain connects TRBV5-4 to TRBJ2-5; 9 positions agree with TRBD1. Germline V CDR1 and CDR2: SGHNT, YYREEE (reference sequence). This CDR3 is 14 amino acids long. The V gene end was trimmed by 4 bases and the J gene end by 4 bases; junction bases not matched to a gene: 5. This CDR3 reads CASSQQGAGETQYF. The CDR3 region has the DNA TGTGCCAGCAGCCAACAGGGGGCAGGAGAGACCCAGTACTTC.

The chain carries TRBV28 and TRBJ1-5; a possible D gene is TRBD1 (6 bases). With 6 bases removed from V and 5 bases from J, the gap between germline ends came to 11 bases. Germline V CDR1 and CDR2: MDHEN, SYDVKM. This CDR3 region has 13 residues. The CDR3 bases are TGTGCCAGCAGCGACAGGTCCCATCAGCCCCAGCATTTT. Its protein product is CASSDRSHQPQHF.

V usage is TRBV4-3 and J usage is TRBJ2-5; TRBD1 matches 10 bases. Germline CDR1 is LGHNA and CDR2 is YSLEER. After removal of 4 bases from V and 4 bases from J, the junction contained 6 bases not matched to a gene. The length of the CDR3 is 15 residues. The DNA for the CDR3 is TGCGCCAGCAGCCGAGGGACAGGGGTAGGAGAGACCCAGTACTTC. Translated: CASSRGTGVGETQYF.

This clone was picked up one time. The chain links TRBV6-5 to TRBJ1-1, with D perhaps TRBD1 (6 bases). From germline, CDR1 is MNHEY and CDR2 SVGAGI. CDR3 length equals 15 residues. V lost 3 bases and J lost 4, with 15 bases in between. CDR3 nucleotide sequence: TGTGCCAGCAGTTATGGGGGCGGCGTATCCACTGAAGCTTTCTTT. This gives the protein CASSYGGGVSTEAFF.

The chain links TRBV6-5 to TRBJ2-3, with D possibly being TRBD2 (6 bases). Trimming took off 5 bases at V and 3 bases at J, with 15 bases between the two ends. CDR1 is MNHEY, CDR2 SVGAGI, per germline. This CDR3 is built from 15 residues. This chain's CDR3 is CASSRGGRGTDTQYF. For the CDR3, the DNA is TGTGCCAGCAGTCGTGGGGGGAGAGGGACAGATACGCAGTATTTT.

This chain connects TRBV5-1 to TRBJ1-6, with D perhaps TRBD1 (6 bases). The CDR3 extends over 15 amino acids. CDR1 is SGHRS, CDR2 YFSETQ, per germline. The V and J ends lost 4 bases and 5 bases respectively, with 13 bases between them. For the CDR3, the DNA is TGCGCCAGCAGCCTAGGGGGACGGGATAATTCACCCCTCCACTTT. It yields the protein CASSLGGRDNSPLHF.

DNA of the CDR3: TGTGCCAGCAGTTTAGTTCCAGGGATCGCTGAAGCTTTCTTT. As protein: CASSLVPGIAEAFF. The V call is TRBV28, the J call TRBJ1-1; D might be TRBD1 (5 bases). The V gene's germline CDR1 is MDHEN and CDR2 SYDVKM. Trimming shortened V by 2 bases and J by 6 bases, and 13 bases separated the two germline ends. The CDR3 length is 14 residues. Variable domain in full (rest from reference TRBV28 and TRBJ1-1): DVKVTQSSRYLVKRTGEKVFLECVQDMDHENMFWYRQDPGLGLRLIYFSYDVKMKEKGDIPEGYSVSREKKERFSLILESASTNQTSMYLCASSLVPGIAEAFFGQGTRLTVV.

The chain is built from TRBV19 and TRBJ2-3, with TRBD1 matching 9 bases. The germline V gene has CDR1 LNHDA and CDR2 SQIVND (reference sequence). The CDR3 extends over 15 amino acids. After removal of 5 bases from V and 2 bases from J, the junction contained 5 bases not matched to a gene. The CDR3 reads CASSLDRGYTDTQYF. For the CDR3, the DNA is TGTGCCAGTAGTCTGGACAGGGGTTACACAGATACGCAGTATTTT.

The V gene is TRBV6-5, the J gene TRBJ1-1, with 7 bases fitting TRBD1. This CDR3 comprises 14 residues. Germline CDR1 MNHEY, CDR2 SVGAGI. V lost 10 bases and J lost 0; bases outside the gene matches: 8. CDR3 sequence reads: CATLRGQMNTEAFF. The DNA for the CDR3 is TGTGCCACCTTAAGGGGACAGATGAACACTGAAGCTTTCTTT.

The chain uses TRBV5-4 and TRBJ2-1; 11 bases are shared with TRBD2. The CDR3 is 16 residues long. Trimming at V came to 4 bases and at J to 1 base, leaving 4 bases not matched to a gene. Germline values: CDR1 SGHNT, CDR2 YYREEE (reference sequence). CDR3 in DNA: TGTGCCAGCAGCCTAGGACTAGCGGGTTCCTACAATGAGCAGTTCTTC. Its protein is CASSLGLAGSYNEQFF.

The rearrangement joins TRBV4-2 to TRBJ1-6, with D possibly TRBD1 on 5 matching bases. CDR1 LGHNA and CDR2 YNFKEQ come from the germline V gene. V was shortened by 0 bases and J by 7 bases, with 10 bases between the two germline ends. The CDR3 consists of 15 residues. CDR3 protein: CASSQDTRTNSPLHF. The CDR3, as DNA: TGTGCCAGCAGCCAAGACACCAGGACAAATTCACCCCTCCACTTT.

This chain uses TRBV18 with TRBJ1-3, with 8 bases identical to TRBD1. Germline V gene sequence: CDR1 KGHSH, CDR2 LQKENI. CDR3 size: 14 residues. After removal of 5 bases from V and 4 bases from J, the junction contained 4 bases not matched to a gene. CDR3 sequence (DNA): TGTGCCAGCTCAGGACAGGGCACGGGAAACACCATATATTTT. This sequence encodes CASSGQGTGNTIYF.

V and J are TRBV28 and TRBJ2-7; D is unclear. V was trimmed by 5 bases and J by 6 bases, leaving 20 bases between them. In germline, CDR1 is MDHEN, CDR2 SYDVKM. This CDR3 spans 15 amino acids. This chain's CDR3 is CASSPNSFRHCEQYF. The CDR3 DNA sequence: TGTGCCAGCAGTCCAAACTCCTTCCGCCATTGCGAGCAGTACTTC.

The table lists this clone with a count of one. The genes are TRBV11-3 and TRBJ2-3, with TRBD1 as a possible D gene (5 bases). Germline V gene sequence: CDR1 SGHNT, CDR2 YENEEA. V lost 5 bases and J lost 5, with 14 bases in between. The CDR3 totals 14 residues. This CDR3 reads CASSLGQSGDTQYF. The CDR3 DNA is TGTGCCAGCAGCCTGGGGCAATCAGGAGATACGCAGTATTTT.

The chain has TRBV2 and TRBJ2-7, with 12 bases that match TRBD1. There are 16 residues in the CDR3. V shed 5 bases and J 3 bases; nucleotides not matched to a gene: 8. Germline V gene sequence: CDR1 SNHLY, CDR2 FYNNEI. As DNA, the CDR3 is TGTGCCAGCAGTAAAGGGGGGACAGGGGGCAACTACGAGCAGTACTTC. This sequence encodes CASSKGGTGGNYEQYF.

This chain joins TRBV2 and TRBJ1-2, with 7 bases aligning to TRBD1. Germline trimming cut 10 bases from V and 13 bases from J; bases unmatched to any gene: 15. Germline CDR1 is SNHLY and CDR2 is FYNNEI. This CDR3 has 12 amino acids. DNA for the CDR3: TGTGCCATTGGACAGGATGGTATGGAGGGCACCTTC. Translating gives CAIGQDGMEGTF.

The genes are TRBV5-6 and TRBJ2-1, with TRBD2 identical over 9 bases. V gave up 0 bases and J gave up 9 bases; unmatched junction bases: 7. The CDR3 is made up of 15 amino acids. CDR1 is SGHDT, CDR2 YYEEEE, per germline. In DNA, the CDR3 is TGTGCCAGCAGCTTGGACCTAGCGGGATTAGGTGAGCAGTTCTTC. Translating it yields CASSLDLAGLGEQFF.

The rearrangement links TRBV3-1 (or the pseudogene TRBV3-2) to TRBJ1-6; D unclear. The CDR3 contains 13 residues. The germline gives CDR1 LGHDT, CDR2 YNNKEL (reference sequence). The V end lost 1 base, the J end lost 9 bases, and 7 bases lay between the germline ends. DNA of the CDR3: TGTGCCAGCAGCCAAGGGGCGGGTTCACCCCTCCACTTT. Translation gives CASSQGAGSPLHF.